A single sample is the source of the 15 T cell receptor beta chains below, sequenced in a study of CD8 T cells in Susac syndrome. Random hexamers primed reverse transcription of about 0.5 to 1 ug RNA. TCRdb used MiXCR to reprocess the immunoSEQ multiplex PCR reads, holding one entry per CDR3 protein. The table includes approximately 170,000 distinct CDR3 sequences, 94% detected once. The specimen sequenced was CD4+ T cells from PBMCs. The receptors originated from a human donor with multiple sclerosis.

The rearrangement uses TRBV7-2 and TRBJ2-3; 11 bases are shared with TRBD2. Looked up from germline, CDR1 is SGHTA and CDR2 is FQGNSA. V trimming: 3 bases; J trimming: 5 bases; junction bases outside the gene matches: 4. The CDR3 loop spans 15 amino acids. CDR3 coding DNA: TGTGCCAGCAGCTTCAACGGACTAGCGGGAGATACGCAGTATTTT. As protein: CASSFNGLAGDTQYF. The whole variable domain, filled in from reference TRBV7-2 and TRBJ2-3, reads GAGVSQSPSNKVTEKGKDVELRCDPISGHTALYWYRQSLGQGLEFLIYFQGNSAPDKSGLPSDRFSAERTGGSVSTLTIQRTQQEDSAVYLCASSFNGLAGDTQYFGPGTRLTVL.

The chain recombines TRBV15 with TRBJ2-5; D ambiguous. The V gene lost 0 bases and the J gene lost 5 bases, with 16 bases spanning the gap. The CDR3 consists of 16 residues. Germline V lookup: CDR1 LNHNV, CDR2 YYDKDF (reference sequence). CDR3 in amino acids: CATSREGGSTRETQYF. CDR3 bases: TGTGCCACCAGCAGAGAAGGTGGGTCTACCAGGGAGACCCAGTACTTC.

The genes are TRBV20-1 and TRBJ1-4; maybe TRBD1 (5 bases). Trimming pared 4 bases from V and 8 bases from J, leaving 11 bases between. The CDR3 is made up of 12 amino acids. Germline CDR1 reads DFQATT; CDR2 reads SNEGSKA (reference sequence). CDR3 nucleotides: TGCAGTGCTAAAGCTGGGGGGGAAAAACTGTTTTTT. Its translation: CSAKAGGEKLFF.

The CDR3 protein is CASRPREGPWYEQFF. Here the CDR3 DNA reads TGTGCCAGCAGACCACGGGAGGGCCCCTGGTATGAGCAGTTCTTC. The chain has TRBV6-5 and TRBJ2-1; 8 nucleotides match TRBD2. J lost 8 bases, V lost 6 bases, and 12 bases had no gene match. The CDR3 has 15 amino acids. CDR1 and CDR2 from the germline V gene are MNHEY and SVGAGI.

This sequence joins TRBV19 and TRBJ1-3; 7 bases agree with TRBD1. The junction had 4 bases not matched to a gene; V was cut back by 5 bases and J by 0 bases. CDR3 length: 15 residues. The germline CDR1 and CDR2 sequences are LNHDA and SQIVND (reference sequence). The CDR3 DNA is TGTGCCAGTAGTCGGACAGGCGTCTCTGGAAACACCATATATTTT. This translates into CASSRTGVSGNTIYF.

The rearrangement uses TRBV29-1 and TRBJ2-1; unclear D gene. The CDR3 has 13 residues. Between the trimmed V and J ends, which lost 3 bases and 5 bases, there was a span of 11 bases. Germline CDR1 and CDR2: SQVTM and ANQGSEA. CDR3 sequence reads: CSVDLVGNNEQFF. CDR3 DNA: TGCAGCGTTGACCTAGTCGGAAACAATGAGCAGTTCTTC.

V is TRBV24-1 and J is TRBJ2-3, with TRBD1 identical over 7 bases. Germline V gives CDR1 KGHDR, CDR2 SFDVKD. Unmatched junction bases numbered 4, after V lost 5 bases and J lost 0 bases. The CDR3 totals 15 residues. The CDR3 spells CATSGRGLSTDTQYF. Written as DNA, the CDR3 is TGTGCCACCAGTGGAAGGGGGCTAAGCACAGATACGCAGTATTTT.

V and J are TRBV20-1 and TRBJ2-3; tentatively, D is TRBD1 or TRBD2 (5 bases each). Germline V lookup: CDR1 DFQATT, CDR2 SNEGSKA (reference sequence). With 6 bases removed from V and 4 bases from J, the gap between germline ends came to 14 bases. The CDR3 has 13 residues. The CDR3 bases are TGCAGTGCCGAGGCCCGGGGCCCAGATACGCAGTATTTT. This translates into CSAEARGPDTQYF.

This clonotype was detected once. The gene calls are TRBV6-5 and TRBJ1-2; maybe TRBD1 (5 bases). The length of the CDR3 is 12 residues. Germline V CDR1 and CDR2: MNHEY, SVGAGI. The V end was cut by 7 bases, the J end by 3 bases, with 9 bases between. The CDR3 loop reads CASKSGDYGYTF. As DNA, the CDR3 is TGTGCCAGCAAATCGGGGGACTATGGCTACACCTTC.

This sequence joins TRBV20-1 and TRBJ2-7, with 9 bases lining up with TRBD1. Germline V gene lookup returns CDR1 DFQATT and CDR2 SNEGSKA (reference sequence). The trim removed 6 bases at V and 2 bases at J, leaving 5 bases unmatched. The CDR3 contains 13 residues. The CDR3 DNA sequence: TGCAGTGCCCCGGGACAGGGCCCCTACGAGCAGTACTTC. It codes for CSAPGQGPYEQYF.

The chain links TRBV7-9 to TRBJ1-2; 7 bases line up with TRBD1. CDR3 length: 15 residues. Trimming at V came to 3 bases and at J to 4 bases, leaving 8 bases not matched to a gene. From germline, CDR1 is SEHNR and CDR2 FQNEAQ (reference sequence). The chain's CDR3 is CASSFGTVPSYGYTF. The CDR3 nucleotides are TGTGCCAGCAGCTTTGGGACAGTTCCCTCCTATGGCTACACCTTC. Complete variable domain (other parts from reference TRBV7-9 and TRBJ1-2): DTGVSQNPRHKITKRGQNVTFRCDPISEHNRLYWYRQTLGQGPEFLTYFQNEAQLEKSRLLSDRFSAERPKGSFSTLEIQRTEQGDSAMYLCASSFGTVPSYGYTFGSGTRLTVV.

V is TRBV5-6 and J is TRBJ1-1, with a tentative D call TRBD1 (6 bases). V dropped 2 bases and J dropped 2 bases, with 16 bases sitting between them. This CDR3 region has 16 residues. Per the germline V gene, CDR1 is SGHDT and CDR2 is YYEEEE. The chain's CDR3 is CASSFRGASFNTEAFF. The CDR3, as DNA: TGTGCCAGCAGCTTTCGGGGGGCCAGTTTCAACACTGAAGCTTTCTTT.

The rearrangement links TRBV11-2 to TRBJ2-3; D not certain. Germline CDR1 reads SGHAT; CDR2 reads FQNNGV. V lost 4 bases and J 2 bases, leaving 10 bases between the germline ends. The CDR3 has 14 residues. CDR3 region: CASSSLLFTDTQYF. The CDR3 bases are TGTGCCAGCAGCTCCCTTCTGTTCACAGATACGCAGTATTTT.

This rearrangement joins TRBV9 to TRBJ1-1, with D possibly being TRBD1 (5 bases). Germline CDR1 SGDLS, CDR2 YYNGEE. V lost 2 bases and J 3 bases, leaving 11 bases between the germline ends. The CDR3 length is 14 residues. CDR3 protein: CASSVRGIDTEAFF. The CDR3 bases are TGTGCCAGCAGCGTCCGGGGGATCGACACTGAAGCTTTCTTT. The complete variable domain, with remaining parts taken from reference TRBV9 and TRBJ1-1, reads DSGVTQTPKHLITATGQRVTLRCSPRSGDLSVYWYQQSLDQGLQFLIQYYNGEERAKGNILERFSAQQFPDLHSELNLSSLELGDSALYFCASSVRGIDTEAFFGQGTRLTVV.

CDR3 sequence reads: CASSPVGGYSNQPQHF. The CDR3 DNA reads TGTGCCAGCTCACCAGTTGGGGGATATAGCAATCAGCCCCAGCATTTT. This rearrangement joins TRBV18 to TRBJ1-5; perhaps TRBD1 as D (5 bases). V lost 2 bases and J lost 0, with 11 bases in between. This CDR3 contains 16 residues. CDR1 and CDR2 from the germline V gene are KGHSH and LQKENI. Drawing the rest from reference TRBV18 and TRBJ1-5, the complete variable domain is NAGVMQNPRHLVRRRGQEARLRCSPMKGHSHVYWYRQLPEEGLKFMVYLQKENIIDESGMPKERFSAEFPKEGPSILRIQQVVRGDSAAYFCASSPVGGYSNQPQHFGDGTRLSIL.